The 4 T cell receptor beta chains listed next were all sequenced from one sample in a study of cytomegalovirus exposure and HLA in healthy donors. PCR was performed using 60 Vbeta and 13 Jbeta primers. TCRdb keeps only in-frame clones here, not all; method: immunoSEQ multiplex PCR. Among around 170,000 clones listed, approximately 80% were seen once. Material: PBMCs. The origin of the receptors is a girl aged 5 to 17 in good health and CMV-seropositive.

This chain links TRBV27 with TRBJ2-5; a weak D match, TRBD1 (5 bases). V was shortened by 5 bases and J by 5 bases, with 12 bases between the two germline ends. The CDR3 is made up of 13 amino acids. Germline values: CDR1 MNHEY, CDR2 SMNVEV (reference sequence). DNA for the CDR3: TGTGCCAGCAGTCTCAGGGTTTGGGAGACCCAGTACTTC. Translation gives CASSLRVWETQYF.

This chain links TRBV19 with TRBJ2-6; the D gene is possibly TRBD2 (5 bases). V shed 5 bases and J shed 2 bases, with 10 bases lying between them. Germline CDR1 reads LNHDA; CDR2 reads SQIVND (reference sequence). The CDR3 consists of 15 residues. The CDR3 nucleotides are TGTGCCAGTAGTTCCTGGGGAGCTGGGGCCAACGTCCTGACTTTC. This codes for CASSSWGAGANVLTF.

V usage is TRBV5-1 and J usage is TRBJ2-7, with a possible D match to TRBD2 (6 bases). There are 15 residues in the CDR3. The V end was cut by 3 bases, the J end by 2 bases, with 15 bases between. CDR1 and CDR2 (germline): SGHRS, YFSETQ. The CDR3, as DNA: TGCGCCAGCAGCTCTGGGACTGCAGGACCCTACGAGCAGTACTTC. This encodes CASSSGTAGPYEQYF.

CDR3 DNA sequence: TGCGCCAGCAGCATACTGTTAGGAGGGTCCGAGACCCAGTACTTC. Its protein product is CASSILLGGSETQYF. V gene TRBV4-1 combines with J gene TRBJ2-5, with D perhaps TRBD2 (6 bases). This CDR3 spans 15 amino acids. Germline values: CDR1 MGHRA, CDR2 YSYEKL. With 5 bases removed from V and 5 bases from J, the gap between germline ends came to 18 bases.